The T cell receptor (beta chain) described here comes from a study of shared clonotypes between healthy human individuals. Every donor, a Caucasian adult, lived in Nashville, Tennessee. As concerns this clone: The antigen remains undetermined.

Study results and limitations: It was observed that 4% to 6% of naive CD4 clonotypes were shared across several donors. Among donors, the sharing of clonotypes was expected to be influenced by sequencing depth.

The CDR3 is made up of 17 amino acids. Germline loops: CDR1 MDHEN, CDR2 SYDVKM. V lost 5 bases, J lost 2 bases, and 11 bases stayed unmatched. The data were produced by immunoSEQ multiplex PCR, yet TCRdb's version contains in-frame clones alone and is incomplete. Of about 2.3 million clones in the sample, less than 95% are singletons; the top ten hold around 0.38%. The chain links TRBV28 to TRBJ2-7; 11 nucleotides line up with TRBD2. The source of this sequence is a man younger than 30 in good health. Some clones in this sample may be carry-over from other donors' samples. Material for sequencing was naive CD4+ T cells from PBMCs. Subset defined: CD45RA+ positively selected. The CDR3 DNA reads TGTGCCAGCAGTGCCTATATAGGGACTAGCGGAGCCTACGAGCAGTACTTC. Residues: CASSAYIGTSGAYEQYF.